This TCR beta chain was obtained from a study of T cell changes during pregnancy in multiple sclerosis (dated by TCRdb to between 2018 and 2021). Concerning the study at large: The study examined how the T cell repertoire changed over the course of pregnancy in women with multiple sclerosis.

This clone has a handful of counts. The specificity of this receptor is unknown. Base qualities are not provided; no much larger clone lies one nucleotide away. CDR3 length: 15 amino acids, cysteine to phenylalanine. The kept DNA is CDR3 alone, 45 bases in frame from the first base. Clipping removes 0 bases from V and 0 bases from J, with 0 as the unmatched junction base count. The germline V gene specifies SGHRS as CDR1 and YFSETQ as CDR2. Library creation used the immunoSEQ multiplex PCR assay. In its TCRdb copy, this immuneACCESS table keeps in-frame sequences only and misses some clones. Where compared with another copy, unresolved V genes explain less than half of these, and the others have no known cause. Recorded for this sample are more than 55,000 clones; about nine tenths of them occurred a single time. The ten largest account for about 2.2% of the sample.

The source of this sequence is a female donor in good health, enrolled as a control in a pregnancy study. The source material was peripheral blood, sampled in the third trimester of pregnancy. The chain is made from TRBV5-1 and TRBJ2-1, with TRBD2 matching 7 junction bases. Here is the DNA: TGCGCCAGCAGCTTGGGGGGGGGCTCCTACAATGAGCAGTTCTTC. It codes for CASSLGGGSYNEQFF. Full variable domain (CDR3 extended with the reference TRBV5-1 and TRBJ2-1 proteins): KAGVTQTPRYLIKTRGQQVTLSCSPISGHRSVSWYQQTPGQGLQFLFEYFSETQRNKGNFPGRFSGRQFSNSRSEMNVSTLELGDSALYLCASSLGGGSYNEQFFGPGTRLTVL.